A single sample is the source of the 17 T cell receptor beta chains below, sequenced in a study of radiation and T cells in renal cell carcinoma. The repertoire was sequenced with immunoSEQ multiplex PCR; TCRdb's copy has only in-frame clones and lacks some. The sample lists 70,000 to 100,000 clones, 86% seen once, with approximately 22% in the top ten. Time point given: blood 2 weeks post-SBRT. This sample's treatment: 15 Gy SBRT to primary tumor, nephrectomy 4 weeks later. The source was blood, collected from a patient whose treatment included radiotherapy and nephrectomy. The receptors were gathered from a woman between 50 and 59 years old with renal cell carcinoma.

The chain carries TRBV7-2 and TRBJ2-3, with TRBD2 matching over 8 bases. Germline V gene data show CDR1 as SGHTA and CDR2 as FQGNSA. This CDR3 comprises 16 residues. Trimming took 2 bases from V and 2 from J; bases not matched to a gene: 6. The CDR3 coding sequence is TGTGCCAGCAGCTTACTTCCGGGAGGGGCCACAGATACGCAGTATTTT. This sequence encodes CASSLLPGGATDTQYF. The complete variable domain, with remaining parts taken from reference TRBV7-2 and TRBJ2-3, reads GAGVSQSPSNKVTEKGKDVELRCDPISGHTALYWYRQSLGQGLEFLIYFQGNSAPDKSGLPSDRFSAERTGGSVSTLTIQRTQQEDSAVYLCASSLLPGGATDTQYFGPGTRLTVL.

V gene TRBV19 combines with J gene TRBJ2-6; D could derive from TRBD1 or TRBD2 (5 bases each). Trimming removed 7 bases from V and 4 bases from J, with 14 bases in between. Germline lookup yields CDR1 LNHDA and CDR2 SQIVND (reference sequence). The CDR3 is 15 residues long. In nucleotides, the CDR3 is TGTGCCAGTACCCCCAGGGACCCCGGGGCCAACGTCCTGACTTTC. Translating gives CASTPRDPGANVLTF.

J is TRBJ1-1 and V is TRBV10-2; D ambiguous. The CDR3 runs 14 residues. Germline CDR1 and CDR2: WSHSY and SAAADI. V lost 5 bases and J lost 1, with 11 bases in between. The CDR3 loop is CASSPPPGNTEAFF. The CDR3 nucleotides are TGCGCCAGCAGTCCACCCCCGGGGAACACTGAAGCTTTCTTT.

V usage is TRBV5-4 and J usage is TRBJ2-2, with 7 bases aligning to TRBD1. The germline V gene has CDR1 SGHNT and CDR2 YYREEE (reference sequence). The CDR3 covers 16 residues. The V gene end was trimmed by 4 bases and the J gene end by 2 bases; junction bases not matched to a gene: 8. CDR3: CASSPPGTANTGELFF. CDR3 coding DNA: TGTGCCAGCAGCCCCCCCGGGACAGCTAACACCGGGGAGCTGTTTTTT.

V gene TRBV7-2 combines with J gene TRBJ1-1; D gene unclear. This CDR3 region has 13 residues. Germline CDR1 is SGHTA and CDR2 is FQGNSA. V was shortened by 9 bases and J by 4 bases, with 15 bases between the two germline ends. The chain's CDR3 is CASKKDLSTEAFF. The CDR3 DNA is TGTGCCAGTAAGAAAGACCTTAGCACTGAAGCTTTCTTT. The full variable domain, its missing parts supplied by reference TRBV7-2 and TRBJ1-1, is GAGVSQSPSNKVTEKGKDVELRCDPISGHTALYWYRQSLGQGLEFLIYFQGNSAPDKSGLPSDRFSAERTGGSVSTLTIQRTQQEDSAVYLCASKKDLSTEAFFGQGTRLTVV.

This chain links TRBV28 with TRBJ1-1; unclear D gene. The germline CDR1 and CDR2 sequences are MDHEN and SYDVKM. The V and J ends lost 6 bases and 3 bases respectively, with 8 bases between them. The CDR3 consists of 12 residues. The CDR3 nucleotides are TGTGCCAGCAGCCAGAGTGACACTGAAGCTTTCTTT. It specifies CASSQSDTEAFF.

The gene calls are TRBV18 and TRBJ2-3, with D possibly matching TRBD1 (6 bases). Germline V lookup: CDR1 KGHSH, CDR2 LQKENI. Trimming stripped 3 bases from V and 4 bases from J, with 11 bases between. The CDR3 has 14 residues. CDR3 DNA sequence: TGTGCCAGCTCACCCCGGACAGAGGCAGATACGCAGTATTTT. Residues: CASSPRTEADTQYF.

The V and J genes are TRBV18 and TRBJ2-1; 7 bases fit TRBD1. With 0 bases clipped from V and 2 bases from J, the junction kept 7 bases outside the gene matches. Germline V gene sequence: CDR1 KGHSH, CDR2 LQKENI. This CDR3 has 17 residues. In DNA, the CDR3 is TGTGCCAGCTCACCACCAGCTGGGACAGCAACCTACAATGAGCAGTTCTTC. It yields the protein CASSPPAGTATYNEQFF.

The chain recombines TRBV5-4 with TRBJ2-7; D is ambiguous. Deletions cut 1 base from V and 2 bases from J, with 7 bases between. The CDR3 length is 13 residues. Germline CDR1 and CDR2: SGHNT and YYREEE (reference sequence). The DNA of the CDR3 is TGTGCCAGCAGCTTGAAGGGAACCTACGAGCAGTACTTC. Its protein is CASSLKGTYEQYF.

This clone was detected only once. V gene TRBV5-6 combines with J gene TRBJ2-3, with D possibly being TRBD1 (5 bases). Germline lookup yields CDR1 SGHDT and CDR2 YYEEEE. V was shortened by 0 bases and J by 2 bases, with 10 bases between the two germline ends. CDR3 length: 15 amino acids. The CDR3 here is CASSLARTNTDTQYF. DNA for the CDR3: TGTGCCAGCAGCTTGGCTCGGACAAACACAGATACGCAGTATTTT.

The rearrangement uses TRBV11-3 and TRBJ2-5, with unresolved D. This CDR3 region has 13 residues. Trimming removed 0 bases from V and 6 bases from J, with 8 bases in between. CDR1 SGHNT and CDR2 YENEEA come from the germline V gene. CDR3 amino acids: CASSLDPLKTQYF. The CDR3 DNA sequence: TGTGCCAGCAGCTTAGATCCATTAAAGACCCAGTACTTC.

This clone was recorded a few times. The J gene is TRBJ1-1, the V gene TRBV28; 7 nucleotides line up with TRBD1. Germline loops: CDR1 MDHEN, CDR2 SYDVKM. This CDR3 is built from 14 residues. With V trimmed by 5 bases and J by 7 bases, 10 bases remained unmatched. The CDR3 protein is CASSPGQARGEAFF. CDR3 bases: TGTGCCAGCAGTCCCGGACAGGCGCGGGGTGAAGCTTTCTTT.

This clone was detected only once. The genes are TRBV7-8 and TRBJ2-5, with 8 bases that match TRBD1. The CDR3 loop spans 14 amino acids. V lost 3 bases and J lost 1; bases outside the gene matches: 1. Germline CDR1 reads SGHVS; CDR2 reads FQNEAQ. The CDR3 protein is CASSFDRGQETQYF. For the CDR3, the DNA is TGTGCCAGCAGCTTCGACAGGGGCCAAGAGACCCAGTACTTC. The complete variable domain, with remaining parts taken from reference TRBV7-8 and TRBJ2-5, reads GAGVSQSPRYKVAKRGQDVALRCDPISGHVSLFWYQQALGQGPEFLTYFQNEAQLDKSGLPSDRFFAERPEGSVSTLKIQRTQQEDSAVYLCASSFDRGQETQYFGPGTRLLVL.

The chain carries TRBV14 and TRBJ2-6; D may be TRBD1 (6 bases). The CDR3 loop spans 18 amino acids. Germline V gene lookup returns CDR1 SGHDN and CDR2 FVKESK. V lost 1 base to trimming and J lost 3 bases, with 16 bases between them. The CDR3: CASSQGVVQGGGANVLTF. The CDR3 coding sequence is TGTGCCAGCAGCCAAGGTGTCGTACAGGGCGGTGGGGCCAACGTCCTGACTTTC.

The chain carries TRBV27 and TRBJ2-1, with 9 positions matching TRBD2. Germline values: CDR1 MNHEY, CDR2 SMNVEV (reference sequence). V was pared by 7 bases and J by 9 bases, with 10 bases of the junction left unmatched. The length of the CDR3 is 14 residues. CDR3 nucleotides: TGTGCCAGCATGCCGGGACTAGCATCGGGTGAGCAGTTCTTC. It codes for CASMPGLASGEQFF.

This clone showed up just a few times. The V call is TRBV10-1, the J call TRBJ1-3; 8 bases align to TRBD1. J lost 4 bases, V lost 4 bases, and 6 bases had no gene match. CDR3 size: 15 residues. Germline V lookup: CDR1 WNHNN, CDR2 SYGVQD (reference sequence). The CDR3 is CASSAGGASGNTIYF. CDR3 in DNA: TGCGCCAGCAGTGCAGGGGGCGCATCGGGAAACACCATATATTTT.

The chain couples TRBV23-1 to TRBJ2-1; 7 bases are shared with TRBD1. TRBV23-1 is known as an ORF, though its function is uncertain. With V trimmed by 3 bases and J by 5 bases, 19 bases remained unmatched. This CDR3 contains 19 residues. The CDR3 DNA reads TGCGCCAGCAGTCATCGGGACAGTGGAATGGAGAAGGGAAACAATGAGCAGTTCTTC. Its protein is CASSHRDSGMEKGNNEQFF.